Following are 20 T cell receptor beta chains from one sample sequenced in a study of Graves' ophthalmopathy and Graves' hyperthyroidism. Using RNA transcripts, the TCR beta CDR3 regions were amplified. The first-round RT-PCR employed HTBI primers together with the Qiagen OneStep RT-PCR kit. A multiplex PCR was then performed as the second round. MiXCR was run by TCRdb on the multiplex PCR reads, yielding one entry per CDR3 protein. Among 500,000 to 800,000 distinct CDR3 sequences listed, under 50% were seen once. Sequencing input: peripheral blood. The receptors derive from an adult man with Graves' ophthalmopathy.

This rearrangement joins TRBV6-1 to TRBJ1-5, with a weak D call TRBD1 (5 bases). Germline values: CDR1 MNHNS, CDR2 SASEGT. Trimming stripped 5 bases from V and 4 bases from J, with 21 bases between. The CDR3 totals 17 residues. The CDR3 coding sequence is TGTGCCAGCAGTTACGGGGGGAGGCAGGGCGGGAATCAGCCCCAGCATTTT. This translates into CASSYGGRQGGNQPQHF.

This chain uses TRBV7-9 with TRBJ2-3, with D perhaps matching TRBD2 (5 bases). With 5 bases removed from V and 11 bases from J, the gap between germline ends came to 14 bases. The CDR3 is made up of 12 amino acids. CDR1 and CDR2 (germline): SEHNR, FQNEAQ (reference sequence). The CDR3 region has the DNA TGTGCCAGCAGCGCCCACGGAGAGGGGCAGTATTTT. Residues: CASSAHGEGQYF.

The CDR3 here is CAISDDKLAGYNEQFF. CDR3 nucleotides: TGTGCCATCAGTGATGATAAACTAGCGGGATACAATGAGCAGTTCTTC. The V call is TRBV10-3, the J call TRBJ2-1, with 10 bases identical to TRBD2. Germline V lookup: CDR1 ENHRY, CDR2 SYGVKD. This CDR3 region has 16 residues. The V gene end was trimmed by 3 bases and the J gene end by 4 bases; junction bases not matched to a gene: 6.

In this sample, this clonotype turned up once. Given a much more abundant clone one base away, this may be a read error. The V call is TRBV7-8, the J call TRBJ2-5; TRBD1 aligns across 8 bases. There are 18 residues in the CDR3. Germline V CDR1 and CDR2: SGHVS, FQNEAQ. CDR3 region: CASSLANRGQGGGEAQYF. The CDR3 region has the DNA TGTGCCAGCAGCTTAGCAAACCGCGGACAGGGAGGCGGAGAGGCCCAGTACTTC. The variable domain in full, with the rest retrieved from reference TRBV7-8 and TRBJ2-5, is GAGVSQSPRYKVAKRGQDVALRCDPISGHVSLFWYQQALGQGPEFLTYFQNEAQLDKSGLPSDRFFAERPEGSVSTLKIQRTQQEDSAVYLCASSLANRGQGGGEAQYFGPGTRLLVL.

This clonotype appeared a single time. V and J are TRBV7-2 and TRBJ1-1; 7 bases align to TRBD1. The trim removed 5 bases at V and 1 base at J, leaving 7 bases unmatched. CDR3 size: 15 residues. Germline V gives CDR1 SGHTA, CDR2 FQGNSA. The CDR3 loop is CASSTRTGGNTEAFF. The CDR3 coding sequence is TGTGCCAGCAGCACCCGGACAGGCGGGAACACTGAAGCTTTCTTT.

This clonotype was counted between two and nine times. The chain uses TRBV11-2 and TRBJ1-2; tentative D call: TRBD1 (6 bases). The CDR3 is 12 amino acids. Trimming removed 5 bases at V and 8 bases at J, with 12 bases between. The V gene's germline CDR1 is SGHAT and CDR2 FQNNGV. CDR3 sequence (DNA): TGTGCCAGCAGCCCGACCGGGACAGGCTACACCTTC. This encodes CASSPTGTGYTF. Variable domain in full (rest from reference TRBV11-2 and TRBJ1-2): EAGVAQSPRYKIIEKRQSVAFWCNPISGHATLYWYQQILGQGPKLLIQFQNNGVVDDSQLPKDRFSAERLKGVDSTLKIQPAKLEDSAVYLCASSPTGTGYTFGSGTRLTVV.

This clonotype was counted once. A much larger clonotype is one base distant, so this may be a read error. It is likely a read error, because the conserved phenylalanine at the end of the CDR3 is missing. This chain connects TRBV20-1 to TRBJ1-2, with 9 bases identical to TRBD1. Germline loops: CDR1 DFQATT, CDR2 SNEGSKA (reference sequence). Trimming took 5 bases from V and 0 from J; bases not matched to a gene: 13. This CDR3 comprises 17 residues. CDR3 in DNA: TGCAGTGCTCCGACCGTAGGGGACAGGGAGGCTAACTATGGCTACACCGTC. Residues: CSAPTVGDREANYGYTV.

The chain is built from TRBV6-6 and TRBJ1-2, with 7 positions matching TRBD1. The junction had 5 bases not matched to a gene; V was cut back by 6 bases and J by 7 bases. This CDR3 contains 12 residues. In germline, CDR1 is MNHNY, CDR2 SVGAGI (reference sequence). The CDR3 protein is CASSRDRAGYTF. CDR3 bases: TGTGCCAGCAGCCGCGACAGGGCTGGCTACACCTTC.

V and J are TRBV20-1 and TRBJ2-3; D is undetermined. Trimming took 4 bases from V and 3 from J, leaving 8 bases between them. The CDR3 runs 12 residues. CDR1 and CDR2 from the germline V gene are DFQATT and SNEGSKA (reference sequence). CDR3: CSANTGTDTQYF. CDR3 coding DNA: TGCAGTGCTAACACTGGTACAGATACGCAGTATTTT.

At least ten counts were recorded for this clonotype. The chain joins TRBV20-1 to TRBJ1-2; weak D call: TRBD1 (5 bases). The CDR3 spans 12 residues. V lost 6 bases to trimming and J lost 0 bases, with 8 bases between them. Germline lookup yields CDR1 DFQATT and CDR2 SNEGSKA (reference sequence). CDR3 residues: CSAQGSNYGYTF. CDR3 DNA: TGCAGTGCCCAGGGCTCTAACTATGGCTACACCTTC.

This clonotype was picked up one time. J is TRBJ1-2 and V is TRBV7-2, with a weak D call TRBD1 (5 bases). V shed 10 bases and J shed 6 bases, with 18 bases lying between them. CDR3 length: 13 amino acids. Germline values: CDR1 SGHTA, CDR2 FQGNSA. The CDR3 DNA reads as TGTGCCACCCCTGGGGGTAGTGCGAATGGCTACACCTTC. The encoded protein is CATPGGSANGYTF.

This clonotype was seen many times. This chain connects TRBV19 to TRBJ1-1; 7 bases are shared with TRBD1. V lost 4 bases and J lost 1; bases outside the gene matches: 3. This CDR3 spans 14 amino acids. Germline V gives CDR1 LNHDA, CDR2 SQIVND (reference sequence). The CDR3 bases are TGTGCCAGTAGTACAGGGACAGAGAACACTGAAGCTTTCTTT. Translated: CASSTGTENTEAFF.

This clonotype came up many times. The chain carries TRBV9 and TRBJ1-1; D may be TRBD1 (5 bases). The length of the CDR3 is 13 residues. CDR1 and CDR2 from the germline V gene are SGDLS and YYNGEE. V shed 0 bases and J shed 3 bases, with 6 bases lying between them. The CDR3 sequence is CASSVVGDTEAFF. The CDR3, as DNA: TGTGCCAGCAGCGTAGTAGGGGACACTGAAGCTTTCTTT.

This clonotype was recorded at least ten times. The chain links TRBV19 to TRBJ1-1; D gene uncertain. Trimming left V 7 bases short and J 8 bases short, with 8 bases between. Germline V gene data show CDR1 as LNHDA and CDR2 as SQIVND (reference sequence). The CDR3 covers 10 residues. CDR3 amino acids: CASKDQEAFF. In nucleotides, the CDR3 is TGTGCCAGTAAGGACCAAGAAGCTTTCTTT. The whole variable domain, filled in from reference TRBV19 and TRBJ1-1, reads DGGITQSPKYLFRKEGQNVTLSCEQNLNHDAMYWYRQDPGQGLRLIYYSQIVNDFQKGDIAEGYSVSREKKESFPLTVTSAQKNPTAFYLCASKDQEAFFGQGTRLTVV.

The V call is TRBV11-1, the J call TRBJ1-3; 8 nucleotides agree with TRBD1. The CDR3 length is 14 residues. V lost 7 bases to trimming and J lost 7 bases; unmatched junction nucleotides: 9. Germline values: CDR1 SGHAT, CDR2 FQDESV (reference sequence). CDR3 sequence (DNA): TGTGCCAGCACCCCCACGGACAGGGTGAACACCATATATTTT. This codes for CASTPTDRVNTIYF.

Only a few counts were recorded for this clonotype. This chain joins TRBV10-3 and TRBJ2-2; TRBD1 aligns across 10 bases. V trimming: 10 bases; J trimming: 4 bases; junction bases outside the gene matches: 6. Germline assignment: CDR1 ENHRY and CDR2 SYGVKD. This CDR3 contains 14 residues. CDR3 sequence (DNA): TGTGCCAGCGTCGACAGGGGGCCCACCGGGGAGCTGTTTTTT. The encoded protein is CASVDRGPTGELFF.

The sample holds many counts of this clonotype. An end of the junction does not agree with germline; a read error may underlie this. CDR3 coding DNA: TGCGCCAGCAGCCAAGATCAGGGGGGTCCCTACGAGCAGTACTTC. As protein: CASSQDQGGPYEQYF. J is TRBJ2-7 and V is TRBV7-2; tentative D call: TRBD1 (7 bases). Germline V gene sequence: CDR1 SGHTA, CDR2 FQGNSA. The CDR3 is made up of 15 amino acids.

This clonotype was seen at least ten times. The rearrangement uses TRBV7-3 and TRBJ2-5; D not certain. The V and J ends lost 5 bases and 3 bases respectively, with 10 bases between them. The CDR3 is 13 amino acids. The germline V gene has CDR1 SGHTA and CDR2 FQGTGA. The CDR3 DNA reads as TGTGCCAGCAGCCCGGGCCCCGAAGAGACCCAGTACTTC. This codes for CASSPGPEETQYF. Looking up the rest from reference TRBV7-3 and TRBJ2-5 gives the full variable domain: GAGVSQTPSNKVTEKGKYVELRCDPISGHTALYWYRQSLGQGPEFLIYFQGTGAADDSGLPNDRFFAVRPEGSVSTLKIQRTERGDSAVYLCASSPGPEETQYFGPGTRLLVL.

This clonotype was observed at least ten times. The rearrangement joins TRBV7-9 to TRBJ1-1; D remains unclear. The CDR3 consists of 14 residues. Germline V lookup: CDR1 SEHNR, CDR2 FQNEAQ (reference sequence). V dropped 3 bases and J dropped 5 bases, with 13 bases sitting between them. The CDR3 here is CASSLMGEGTEAFF. As DNA, the CDR3 is TGTGCCAGCAGCTTGATGGGCGAGGGAACTGAAGCTTTCTTT.

The chain combines TRBV10-3 with TRBJ2-5; weak D call: TRBD1 (6 bases). Germline-derived CDR1 and CDR2 are ENHRY and SYGVKD. CDR3 length equals 15 residues. The V gene lost 10 bases and the J gene lost 2 bases, with 20 bases spanning the gap. CDR3 sequence reads: CASSPRTAIQETQYF. The CDR3 bases are TGTGCCAGCTCTCCTCGGACAGCCATACAAGAGACCCAGTACTTC.